This T cell receptor (beta chain) was identified during a study of early T cells in non-severe SARS-CoV-2 infection. Study overall: Unpaired chains resulted from sequencing bulk RNA of unsorted whole blood. Overall study findings and caveats: Sequences matched to VDJdb favored anti-spike CD8 responses, while private and CD4 specificities were missed.

Germline CDR1 and CDR2: SGDLS and YYNGEE. Trimming removed 4 bases from V and 8 bases from J, with 16 bases in between. The CDR3 sequence is 14 residues long. On this clonotype: Antigen: not known.

The TCR library protocol attached unique molecular identifiers to the individual cDNA molecules. In TCRdb, the 5' RACE reads were re-called with MiXCR into one record per CDR3 protein. The top ten hold around 15% of the sample, which has some 80,000 distinct CDR3 sequences, more than 10% seen once. The genes are TRBV9 and TRBJ2-1, with D unclear. Specimen: whole blood, collected at baseline. This TCR derives from an adult who was a healthcare worker with PCR-confirmed SARS-CoV-2 infection or an uninfected control (not recorded which). The donor label of this sample is uncertain. DNA for the CDR3: TGTGCCAGCAGCTCGTACCCCGGTTTTCATGAGCAGTTCTTC. It translates to CASSSYPGFHEQFF.